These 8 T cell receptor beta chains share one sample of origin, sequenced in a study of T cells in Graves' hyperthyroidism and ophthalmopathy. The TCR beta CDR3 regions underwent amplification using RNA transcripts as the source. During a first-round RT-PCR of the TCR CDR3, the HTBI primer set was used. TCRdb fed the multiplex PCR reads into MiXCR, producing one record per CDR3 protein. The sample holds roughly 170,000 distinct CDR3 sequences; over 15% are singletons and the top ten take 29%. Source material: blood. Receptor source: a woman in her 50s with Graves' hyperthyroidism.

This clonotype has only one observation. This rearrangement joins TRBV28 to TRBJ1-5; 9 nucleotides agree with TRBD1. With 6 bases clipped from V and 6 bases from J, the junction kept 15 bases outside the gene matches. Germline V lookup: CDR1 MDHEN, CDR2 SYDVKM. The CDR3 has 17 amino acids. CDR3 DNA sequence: TGTGCCAGCAGCGAGCCCACAGGGGGCCCCCCCCGTCAGCCCCAGCATTTT. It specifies CASSEPTGGPPRQPQHF.

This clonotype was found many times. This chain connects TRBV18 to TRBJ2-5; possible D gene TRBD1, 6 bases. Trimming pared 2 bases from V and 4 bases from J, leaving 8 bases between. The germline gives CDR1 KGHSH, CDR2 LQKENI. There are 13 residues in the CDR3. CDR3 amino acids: CASSPGQRETQYF. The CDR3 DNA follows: TGTGCCAGCTCACCAGGACAGCGAGAGACCCAGTACTTC.

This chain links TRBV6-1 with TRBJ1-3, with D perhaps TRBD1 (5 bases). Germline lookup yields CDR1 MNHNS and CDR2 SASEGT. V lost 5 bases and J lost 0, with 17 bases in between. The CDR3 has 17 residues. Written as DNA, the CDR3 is TGTGCCAGCAGTCCCTCCAGGGCAGGCGCCTCTGGAAACACCATATATTTT. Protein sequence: CASSPSRAGASGNTIYF.

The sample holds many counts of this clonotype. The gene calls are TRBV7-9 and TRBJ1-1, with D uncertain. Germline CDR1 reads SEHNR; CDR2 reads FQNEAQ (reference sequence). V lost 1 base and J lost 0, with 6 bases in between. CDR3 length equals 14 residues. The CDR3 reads CASSLVLMNTEAFF. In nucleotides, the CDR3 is TGTGCCAGCAGCTTAGTCCTCATGAACACTGAAGCTTTCTTT.

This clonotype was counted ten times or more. The CDR3 is CASSDKTGNYGYTF. In DNA form, the CDR3 reads TGTGCCAGCAGTGATAAGACAGGGAACTATGGCTACACCTTC. The V call is TRBV25-1, the J call TRBJ1-2, with 7 bases identical to TRBD1. CDR1 is MGHDK, CDR2 SYGVNS, per germline. The CDR3 sequence is 14 residues long. After removal of 3 bases from V and 2 bases from J, the junction contained 3 bases not matched to a gene.

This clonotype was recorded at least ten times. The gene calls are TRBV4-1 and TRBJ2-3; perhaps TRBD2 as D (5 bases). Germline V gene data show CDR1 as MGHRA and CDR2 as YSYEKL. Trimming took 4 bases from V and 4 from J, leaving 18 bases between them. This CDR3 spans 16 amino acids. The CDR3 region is CASSRLPDRLADTQYF. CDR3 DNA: TGCGCCAGCAGCCGACTACCCGACCGCCTCGCAGATACGCAGTATTTT.

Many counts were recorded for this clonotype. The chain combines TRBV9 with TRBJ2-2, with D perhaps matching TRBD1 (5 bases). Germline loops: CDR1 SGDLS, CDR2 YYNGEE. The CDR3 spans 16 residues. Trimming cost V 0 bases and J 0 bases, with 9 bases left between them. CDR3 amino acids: CASSVADSANTGELFF. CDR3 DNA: TGTGCCAGCAGCGTAGCTGACAGCGCGAACACCGGGGAGCTGTTTTTT.

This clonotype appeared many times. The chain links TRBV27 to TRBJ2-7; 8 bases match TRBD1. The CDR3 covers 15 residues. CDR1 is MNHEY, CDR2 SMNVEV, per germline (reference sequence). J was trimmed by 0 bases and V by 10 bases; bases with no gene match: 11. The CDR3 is CATLARQGISYEQYF. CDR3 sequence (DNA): TGTGCCACCTTGGCCCGACAGGGGATCTCCTACGAGCAGTACTTC.